This T cell receptor beta chain was captured in a study of blood T cell repertoires in COVID-19. About the study: Spain, Italy and the United States supplied samples that represented acute and convalescent COVID-19. PBMCs, B-cell-depleted T cells, or T cells were the source of the cDNA or gDNA that made up the material.

Under the authors' procedure: Reference gene primers were amplified, and this amplification served to estimate nucleated cell counts. Sequencing used immunoSEQ multiplex PCR; TCRdb keeps in-frame clones, though not all of them. The V and J calls and clone size were taken over from that table, and D and trimming were inferred from the DNA. Of 150,000 to 200,000 clones in the sample, 80% were seen once. The CDR3 runs to 14 residues. In germline, CDR1 is SNHLY, CDR2 FYNNEI. Deletions cut 6 bases from V and 4 bases from J, with 12 bases between. The sequence was obtained from a man aged 40-50 years who had recovered from COVID-19. The sequencing input was PBMCs or T cells enriched from blood (not recorded which). The chain carries TRBV2 and TRBJ2-2, with no clear D. CDR3 protein: CASSEATVTGELFF. In DNA, the CDR3 is TGTGCCAGCAGCGAGGCTACCGTCACCGGGGAGCTGTTTTTT.